The 27 T cell receptor delta chains below come from one sample, sequenced in a study of gamma-delta T cells after stem cell transplantation. TCRdb re-called the RT-PCR reads with CATT. The sample lists about 6,500 delta-chain clones, approximately 23% occurring once. The sequenced sample consisted of gamma-delta T cells. Every receptor here comes from a human donor. It is not recorded whose cells these are; they may come from a transplant donor.

The chain combines TRDV1 with TRDJ1, with 8 bases matching TRDD3. The CDR3 runs to 20 residues. CDR1 is TSWWSYY and CDR2 is QGS in the germline V gene. Trimming removed 0 bases from V and 4 bases from J; junction bases left unmatched: 19. CDR3 protein: CALGELPSSVVGILSDKLIF. In DNA form, the CDR3 reads TGTGCTCTTGGGGAACTCCCCTCTTCCGTGGTGGGGATACTGAGCGATAAACTCATCTTT.

About this clone itself: A far larger clone is off by one base, so a read error is likely. In the same sample, other DNA sequences code for this CDR3. J is TRDJ1 and V is TRDV2, with 9 bases that match TRDD3. CDR3 length: 16 residues. Germline-derived CDR1 and CDR2 are GEAIGNYY and EKD. CDR3 sequence (DNA): TGTGCCTGCGACACTCTACCCGAACTGGGGGACCGTAAACTCATCTTT. Translation: CACDTLPELGDRKLIF.

The chain carries TRDV2 and TRDJ1; TRDD3 agrees at 9 bases. The trim removed 2 bases at V and 0 bases at J, leaving 15 bases unmatched. Germline loops: CDR1 GEAIGNYY, CDR2 EKD. The CDR3 consists of 19 residues. The CDR3 region has the DNA TGTGCCTGTGACATTTTACTGGGGGACCCCACAATGTACACCGATAAACTCATCTTT. Protein: CACDILLGDPTMYTDKLIF.

Turning to this clone: One base away lies a much larger clone, so this may be a sequencing read error. This sequence joins TRDV2 and TRDJ3, with 10 nucleotides matching TRDD3. V was clipped by 2 bases and J by 3 bases; unmatched bases: 18. This CDR3 is 22 amino acids long. Germline CDR1 reads GEAIGNYY; CDR2 reads EKD. The CDR3 spells CACDRVPGDTPEVDWDTRQMFF. As DNA, the CDR3 is TGTGCCTGTGACAGAGTACCGGGGGATACGCCGGAGGTGGACTGGGACACCCGACAGATGTTTTTC.

The sample holds a few counts of this clone. A much larger clone lies one base from this, so it may be a read error. This chain links TRDV2 with TRDJ1; D is perhaps TRDD3 (5 bases). The CDR3 sequence is 16 residues long. V was trimmed by 3 bases and J by 2 bases, leaving 18 bases between them. Germline lookup yields CDR1 GEAIGNYY and CDR2 EKD. CDR3 coding DNA: TGTGCCTGTGACCCTCTAGGCGTCAGGGGAACCGATAAACTCATCTTT. Its translation: CACDPLGVRGTDKLIF.

The chain is built from TRDV1 and TRDJ1, with 8 nucleotides matching TRDD3. From germline, CDR1 is TSWWSYY and CDR2 QGS. With V trimmed by 0 bases and J by 0 bases, 21 bases remained unmatched. CDR3 length: 22 amino acids. This CDR3 is CALGELPFWTGDNVPYTDKLIF. CDR3 nucleotides: TGTGCTCTTGGGGAACTACCCTTTTGGACGGGGGATAACGTCCCGTACACCGATAAACTCATCTTT.

A few counts support this clone. The chain is built from TRDV2 and TRDJ3; 11 bases align to TRDD3. This CDR3 has 21 amino acids. With 0 bases clipped from V and 1 base from J, the junction kept 10 bases outside the gene matches. Germline CDR1 is GEAIGNYY and CDR2 is EKD. For the CDR3, the DNA is TGTGCCTGTGACACCGGCTGGGGGATACTTAAGGGGTCCTGGGACACCCGACAGATGTTTTTC. It encodes CACDTGWGILKGSWDTRQMFF.

This clone counts as medium-sized. The CDR3 DNA sequence: TGTGCCTGTGCCCCCCTACGCTGGGGAATGGTGAATAAACTCATCTTT. Translated: CACAPLRWGMVNKLIF. The chain uses TRDV2 and TRDJ1; D may be TRDD3 (6 bases). Germline CDR1 reads GEAIGNYY; CDR2 reads EKD. This CDR3 is built from 16 residues. V dropped 5 bases and J dropped 6 bases, with 24 bases sitting between them.

This clone is deemed medium-sized. The chain links TRDV2 to TRDJ1; D may be TRDD3 (6 bases). With 0 bases removed from V and 4 bases from J, the gap between germline ends came to 14 bases. The CDR3 sequence is 15 residues long. Germline loops: CDR1 GEAIGNYY, CDR2 EKD. The CDR3, as DNA: TGTGCCTGTGACACCCTTGGGGATCATGGCGATAAACTCATCTTT. Its translation: CACDTLGDHGDKLIF.

This clone is large in the sample. The same CDR3 can be traced to other DNA sequences in this sample. J is TRDJ3 and V is TRDV2, with 10 bases matching TRDD3. V gave up 3 bases and J gave up 0 bases; unmatched junction bases: 13. Germline assignment: CDR1 GEAIGNYY and CDR2 EKD. The CDR3 has 21 amino acids. The CDR3 is CACDALLGDEASSWDTRQMFF. As DNA, the CDR3 is TGTGCCTGTGACGCCCTACTGGGGGATGAAGCTAGCTCCTGGGACACCCGACAGATGTTTTTC.

A note on this clone: A much bigger clone sits one base away, suggesting this may be a read error. The chain carries TRDV2 and TRDJ1, with 8 bases identical to TRDD3. CDR1 GEAIGNYY and CDR2 EKD come from the germline V gene. Unmatched junction bases numbered 11, after V lost 3 bases and J lost 3 bases. The length of the CDR3 is 16 residues. In DNA form, the CDR3 reads TGTGCCTGTGACCCCCTTTGGGGGATCTACGCCGATAAACTCATCTTT. This encodes CACDPLWGIYADKLIF.

In its sample, this clone ranks as medium-sized (0.01 to 0.1%). V gene TRDV2 combines with J gene TRDJ3, with 8 nucleotides matching TRDD3. Per the germline V gene, CDR1 is GEAIGNYY and CDR2 is EKD. V shed 1 base, J shed 1 base, and the junction held 17 bases outside the gene matches. The CDR3 runs 22 residues. In DNA form, the CDR3 reads TGTGCCTGTGACACGACGGCCCAGCCTTACTGGGGGTCATCCTGGGACACCCGACAGATGTTTTTC. Translation gives CACDTTAQPYWGSSWDTRQMFF.

The V and J genes are TRDV1 and TRDJ1; 10 bases agree with TRDD3. J gave up 3 bases and V 0 bases, and 16 bases lay outside the gene matches. From germline, CDR1 is TSWWSYY and CDR2 QGS. The CDR3 is made up of 20 amino acids. In DNA, the CDR3 is TGTGCTCTTGGGGAACTAAGGGACCTAGCGGGGGATACGGGCCCCGATAAACTCATCTTT. Its translation: CALGELRDLAGDTGPDKLIF.

This clone was detected a few times. This likely reflects a read error, since a far larger clone is one base away. V is TRDV2 and J is TRDJ1, with TRDD3 matching over 9 bases. This CDR3 has 18 residues. Germline V gene data show CDR1 as GEAIGNYY and CDR2 as EKD. The CDR3 DNA is TGTGCCTGTGACACGCCCTGGGGGATCCAATCGTACACCGGTAAACTCATCTTT. This encodes CACDTPWGIQSYTGKLIF.

This clone showed up just a few times. The chain is built from TRDV2 and TRDJ1; 8 nucleotides match TRDD3. The CDR3 length is 15 residues. In germline, CDR1 is GEAIGNYY, CDR2 EKD. The J segment lost 4 bases and the V segment lost 3 bases, leaving 9 bases of the junction unmatched. CDR3 DNA sequence: TGTGCCTGTGACGAGGTACTGGGGGCTCGCGATAAACTCATCTTT. Translated: CACDEVLGARDKLIF.

V and J are TRDV2 and TRDJ1, with TRDD3 identical over 8 bases. The CDR3 contains 16 residues. CDR1 and CDR2 (germline): GEAIGNYY, EKD. V dropped 2 bases and J dropped 4; count of bases not matched to a gene: 11. CDR3 bases: TGTGCCTGTGACAACGTGGGGGATGGGGACATCGATAAACTCATCTTT. The encoded protein is CACDNVGDGDIDKLIF.

This clone has only a few counts. The chain couples TRDV1 to TRDJ1, with 10 nucleotides matching TRDD3. Germline CDR1 reads TSWWSYY; CDR2 reads QGS. V dropped 3 bases and J dropped 3; count of bases not matched to a gene: 25. This CDR3 has 22 amino acids. CDR3 loop: CALGDRLPKGTGGSTDSDKLIF. CDR3 bases: TGTGCTCTTGGGGATCGCCTTCCTAAAGGGACTGGGGGATCGACCGATTCCGATAAACTCATCTTT.

Concerning this clone: The same CDR3 also results from other DNA sequences found in this sample. V is TRDV2 and J is TRDJ1; 8 bases agree with TRDD3. CDR1 GEAIGNYY and CDR2 EKD come from the germline V gene. This CDR3 has 20 residues. With 2 bases clipped from V and 0 bases from J, the junction kept 19 bases outside the gene matches. The CDR3 spells CACDKVTGGHQPTYTDKLIF. CDR3 DNA sequence: TGTGCCTGTGACAAGGTAACTGGGGGCCACCAACCCACGTACACCGATAAACTCATCTTT.

This clone is medium-sized by share. The gene calls are TRDV2 and TRDJ1; 9 bases are shared with TRDD3. Germline V gene data show CDR1 as GEAIGNYY and CDR2 as EKD. With V trimmed by 1 base and J by 6 bases, 11 bases remained unmatched. The CDR3 runs to 16 residues. This chain's CDR3 is CACDTLVMGDINKLIF. The CDR3 region has the DNA TGTGCCTGTGACACGTTGGTGATGGGGGATATAAATAAACTCATCTTT.

The chain carries TRDV2 and TRDJ1, with 11 nucleotides matching TRDD3. The CDR3 loop spans 14 amino acids. Per the germline V gene, CDR1 is GEAIGNYY and CDR2 is EKD. Unmatched junction bases numbered 7, after V lost 4 bases and J lost 7 bases. The DNA for the CDR3 is TGTGCCTGTGAGCGGTGGGGGATACGCGGTAAACTCATCTTT. It specifies CACERWGIRGKLIF.

This clone was observed a few times. The genes are TRDV1 and TRDJ1; TRDD3 matches at 12 bases. The CDR3 spans 19 residues. The germline V gene has CDR1 TSWWSYY and CDR2 QGS. V was pared by 1 base and J by 4 bases, with 13 bases of the junction left unmatched. CDR3 region: CALGERDWGIPNRSDKLIF. For the CDR3, the DNA is TGTGCTCTTGGGGAACGTGACTGGGGGATACCCAACCGTAGCGATAAACTCATCTTT.

The rearrangement links TRDV2 to TRDJ1, with TRDD3 matching 8 bases. In germline, CDR1 is GEAIGNYY, CDR2 EKD. Trimming removed 1 base from V and 3 bases from J; junction bases left unmatched: 6. This CDR3 is 15 amino acids long. The CDR3 bases are TGTGCCTGTGACACGGTGGGGGATCGGTCCGATAAACTCATCTTT. It codes for CACDTVGDRSDKLIF.

The rearrangement joins TRDV1 to TRDJ1; 10 bases are a match to TRDD3. The V and J ends lost 2 bases and 0 bases, in that order; junction bases with no gene match: 21. This CDR3 spans 22 amino acids. CDR1 and CDR2 from the germline V gene are TSWWSYY and QGS. The chain's CDR3 is CALGELGIILTGGSYYTDKLIF. As DNA, the CDR3 is TGTGCTCTTGGGGAATTGGGTATCATCCTTACTGGGGGATCGTACTACACCGATAAACTCATCTTT.

By share, this clone ranks as medium-sized. The chain uses TRDV2 and TRDJ1; possible D gene TRDD3, 6 bases. The CDR3 is made up of 14 amino acids. The V gene lost 3 bases and the J gene lost 4 bases, with 14 bases spanning the gap. Germline CDR1 is GEAIGNYY and CDR2 is EKD. The CDR3 DNA sequence: TGTGCCTGTGACCCCCTACTGGGAAGCGATAAACTCATCTTT. It yields the protein CACDPLLGSDKLIF.

The chain combines TRDV1 with TRDJ1, with D possibly TRDD3 on 7 matching bases. From germline, CDR1 is TSWWSYY and CDR2 QGS. The V and J ends lost 1 base and 0 bases respectively, with 30 bases between them. The CDR3 spans 22 residues. The CDR3 DNA sequence: TGTGCTCTTGGGGAACCCTTGTTCCTTACTGGGGACTACTCTTCCTACACCGATAAACTCATCTTT. Translating it yields CALGEPLFLTGDYSSYTDKLIF.

This clone was counted between two and nine times. V is TRDV2 and J is TRDJ3, with 8 bases matching TRDD3. Germline V gene lookup returns CDR1 GEAIGNYY and CDR2 EKD. The J segment lost 0 bases and the V segment lost 3 bases, leaving 6 bases of the junction unmatched. The CDR3 covers 18 residues. For the CDR3, the DNA is TGTGCCTGTGACCCTACTGGGGGTAGCTCCTGGGACACCCGACAGATGTTTTTC. This sequence encodes CACDPTGGSSWDTRQMFF.

About this clone: A far larger clone is a single base away, which makes a read error likely. The chain carries TRDV2 and TRDJ1; D might be TRDD3 (5 bases). This CDR3 has 14 residues. Germline V gene data show CDR1 as GEAIGNYY and CDR2 as EKD. CDR3: CACGTVLAGDKLIF. The CDR3 nucleotides are TGTGCCTGTGGCACCGTACTGGCCGGGGATAAACTCATCTTT.